These 2 T cell receptor beta chains originate from one sample sequenced in a study of T cells in localized non-small cell lung cancer. Measured with immunoSEQ multiplex PCR; TCRdb has only the in-frame clones, and not every one. The table records some 1,400 clones, about a fifth of them present only once. This specimen was normal lung tissue next to the tumor, taken before any cancer treatment. The source is a male donor at least 60 years old with stage I squamous cell lung carcinoma.

There are a few counts of this clone. The CDR3 sequence: CASSPTAVPSGELFF. The CDR3 DNA reads as TGTGCCAGCAGCCCTACCGCGGTGCCCTCCGGGGAGCTGTTTTTT. The rearrangement joins TRBV11-3 to TRBJ2-2; no clear D. This CDR3 has 15 amino acids. V was trimmed by 5 bases and J by 6 bases, leaving 16 bases between them. Germline-derived CDR1 and CDR2 are SGHNT and YENEEA. The full variable domain, completed using reference TRBV11-3 and TRBJ2-2, is EAGVVQSPRYKIIEKKQPVAFWCNPISGHNTLYWYLQNLGQGPELLIRYENEEAVDDSQLPKDRFSAERLKGVDSTLKIQPAELGDSAVYLCASSPTAVPSGELFFGEGSRLTVL.

In its sample, this clone ranks as medium-sized. V usage is TRBV11-3 and J usage is TRBJ1-2; D is unclear. Germline V lookup: CDR1 SGHNT, CDR2 YENEEA. V lost 2 bases and J lost 1, with 11 bases in between. CDR3 length equals 15 residues. The CDR3, as DNA: TGTGCCAGCAGCTTATATACGGAGGGTAACTATGGCTACACCTTC. This encodes CASSLYTEGNYGYTF.